The present T cell receptor beta chain was sequenced within a study of cytomegalovirus exposure and HLA in healthy donors. Overall study findings and caveats: As was reported, the HLA-A and HLA-B alleles of most subjects were accurately predicted from TCR beta sequences.

Turning to this clone: Its target is not known.

Trimming removed 4 bases from V and 4 bases from J, with 13 bases in between. CDR3 length: 14 residues. Germline V lookup: CDR1 MGHRA, CDR2 YSYEKL. The study ran its PCR with 60 Vbeta and 13 Jbeta primers. Measured with immunoSEQ multiplex PCR; TCRdb has only the in-frame clones, and not every one. The sample holds hundreds of thousands of clones, around 76% seen once. Specimen: PBMCs. This receptor was taken from a man between 18 and 29 years old in good health and CMV-seronegative. This rearrangement joins TRBV4-1 to TRBJ2-5; D gene uncertain. CDR3 bases: TGCGCCAGCAGCCGCGGCGAAGGTAGAGAGACCCAGTACTTC. It translates to CASSRGEGRETQYF.